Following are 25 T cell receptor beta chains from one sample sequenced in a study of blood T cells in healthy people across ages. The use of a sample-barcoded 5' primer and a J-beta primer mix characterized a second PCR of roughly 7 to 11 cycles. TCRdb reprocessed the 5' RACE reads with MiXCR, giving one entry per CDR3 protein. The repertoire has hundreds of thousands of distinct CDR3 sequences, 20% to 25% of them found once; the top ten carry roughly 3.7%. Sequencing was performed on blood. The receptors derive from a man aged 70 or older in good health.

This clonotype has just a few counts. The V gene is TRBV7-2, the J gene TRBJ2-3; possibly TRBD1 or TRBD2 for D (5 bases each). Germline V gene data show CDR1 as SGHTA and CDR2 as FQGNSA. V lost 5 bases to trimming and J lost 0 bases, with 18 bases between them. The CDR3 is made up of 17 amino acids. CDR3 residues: CASSPNPGPISTDTQYF. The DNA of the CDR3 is TGTGCCAGCAGCCCTAATCCGGGGCCTATAAGCACAGATACGCAGTATTTT.

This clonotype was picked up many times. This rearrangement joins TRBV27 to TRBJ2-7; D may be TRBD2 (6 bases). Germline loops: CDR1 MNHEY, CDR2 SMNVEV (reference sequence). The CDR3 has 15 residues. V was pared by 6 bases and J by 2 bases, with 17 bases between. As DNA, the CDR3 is TGTGCCAGCAGGGTACCCGGGGGTTCGGCCTACGAGCAGTACTTC. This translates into CASRVPGGSAYEQYF.

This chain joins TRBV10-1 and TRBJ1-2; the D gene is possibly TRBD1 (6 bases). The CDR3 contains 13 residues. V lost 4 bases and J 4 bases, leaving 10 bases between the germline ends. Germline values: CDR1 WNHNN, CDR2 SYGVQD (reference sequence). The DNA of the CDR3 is TGCGCCAGCAGTGGTGGGGGCAGCTATGGCTACACCTTC. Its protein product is CASSGGGSYGYTF.

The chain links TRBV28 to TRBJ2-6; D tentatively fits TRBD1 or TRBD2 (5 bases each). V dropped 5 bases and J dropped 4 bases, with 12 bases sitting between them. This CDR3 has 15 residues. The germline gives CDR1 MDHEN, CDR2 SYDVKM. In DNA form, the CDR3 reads TGTGCCAGCAGTGAAGGGACGATCGGGGCCAACGTCCTGACTTTC. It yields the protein CASSEGTIGANVLTF. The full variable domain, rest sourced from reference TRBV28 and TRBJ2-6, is DVKVTQSSRYLVKRTGEKVFLECVQDMDHENMFWYRQDPGLGLRLIYFSYDVKMKEKGDIPEGYSVSREKKERFSLILESASTNQTSMYLCASSEGTIGANVLTFGAGSRLTVL.

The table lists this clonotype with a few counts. For the CDR3, the DNA is TGTGCCATCAGTGATGGGCGGGGAAGCACAGATACGCAGTATTTT. It encodes CAISDGRGSTDTQYF. The V and J genes are TRBV10-3 and TRBJ2-3, with D possibly being TRBD2 (6 bases). Looked up from germline, CDR1 is ENHRY and CDR2 is SYGVKD. V lost 3 bases and J lost 0, with 10 bases in between. The CDR3 runs 15 residues.

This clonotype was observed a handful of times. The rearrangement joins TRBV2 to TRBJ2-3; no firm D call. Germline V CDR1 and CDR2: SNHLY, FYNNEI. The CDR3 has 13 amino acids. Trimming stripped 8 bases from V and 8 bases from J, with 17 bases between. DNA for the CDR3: TGTGCCAGCGTGGGTCGGACCTCCCTTACGCAGTATTTT. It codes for CASVGRTSLTQYF. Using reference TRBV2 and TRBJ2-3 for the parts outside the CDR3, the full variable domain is EPEVTQTPSHQVTQMGQEVILRCVPISNHLYFYWYRQILGQKVEFLVSFYNNEISEKSEIFDDQFSVERPDGSNFTLKIRSTKLEDSAMYFCASVGRTSLTQYFGPGTRLTVL.

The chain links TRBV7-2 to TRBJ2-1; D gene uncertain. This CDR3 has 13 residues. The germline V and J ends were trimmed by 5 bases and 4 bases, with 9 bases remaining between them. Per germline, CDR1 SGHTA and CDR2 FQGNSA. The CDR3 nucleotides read TGTGCCAGCAGCCTCTGGGGATACAATGAGCAGTTCTTC. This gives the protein CASSLWGYNEQFF.

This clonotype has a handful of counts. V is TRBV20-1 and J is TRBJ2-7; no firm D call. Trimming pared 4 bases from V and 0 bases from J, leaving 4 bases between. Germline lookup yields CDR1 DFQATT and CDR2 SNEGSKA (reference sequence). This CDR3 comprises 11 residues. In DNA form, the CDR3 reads TGCAGTGCTATCAGCTCCTACGAGCAGTACTTC. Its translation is CSAISSYEQYF.

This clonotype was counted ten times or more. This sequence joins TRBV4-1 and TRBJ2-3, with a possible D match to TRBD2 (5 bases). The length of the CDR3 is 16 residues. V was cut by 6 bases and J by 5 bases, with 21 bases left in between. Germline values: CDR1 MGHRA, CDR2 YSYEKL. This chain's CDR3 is CASRPRPITGLDTQYF. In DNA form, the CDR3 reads TGCGCCAGCAGGCCCAGGCCGATTACGGGATTAGATACGCAGTATTTT.

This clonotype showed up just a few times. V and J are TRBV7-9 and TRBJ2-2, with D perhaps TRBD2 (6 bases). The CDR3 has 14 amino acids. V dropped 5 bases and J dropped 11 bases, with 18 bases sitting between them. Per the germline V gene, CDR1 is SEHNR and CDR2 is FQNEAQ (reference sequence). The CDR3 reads CASSQWDSNGELFF. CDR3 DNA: TGTGCCAGCAGCCAATGGGACTCGAACGGCGAGCTGTTTTTT.

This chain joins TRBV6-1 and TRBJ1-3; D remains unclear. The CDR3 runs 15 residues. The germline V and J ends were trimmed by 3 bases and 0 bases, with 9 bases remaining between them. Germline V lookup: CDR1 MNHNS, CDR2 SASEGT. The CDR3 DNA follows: TGTGCCAGCAGTGATTTTGGGTACTCTGGAAACACCATATATTTT. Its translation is CASSDFGYSGNTIYF.

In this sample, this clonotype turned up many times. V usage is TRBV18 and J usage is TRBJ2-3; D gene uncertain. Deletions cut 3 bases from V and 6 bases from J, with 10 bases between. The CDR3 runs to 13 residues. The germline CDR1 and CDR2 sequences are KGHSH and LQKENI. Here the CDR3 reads CASSPPGVDTQYF. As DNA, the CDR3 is TGTGCCAGCTCACCCCCCGGTGTTGATACGCAGTATTTT.

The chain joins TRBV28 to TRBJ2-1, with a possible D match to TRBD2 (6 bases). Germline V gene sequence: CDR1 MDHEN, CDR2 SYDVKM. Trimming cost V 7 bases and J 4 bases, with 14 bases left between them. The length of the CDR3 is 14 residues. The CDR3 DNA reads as TGTGCCAGCACCCAGGGAGGCGGATACAATGAGCAGTTCTTC. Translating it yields CASTQGGGYNEQFF.

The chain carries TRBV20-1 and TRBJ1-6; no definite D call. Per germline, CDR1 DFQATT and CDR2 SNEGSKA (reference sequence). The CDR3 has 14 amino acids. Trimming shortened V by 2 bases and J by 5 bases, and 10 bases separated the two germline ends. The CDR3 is CSARMAENNSPLHF. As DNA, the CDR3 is TGCAGTGCTAGAATGGCAGAGAATAATTCACCCCTCCACTTT.

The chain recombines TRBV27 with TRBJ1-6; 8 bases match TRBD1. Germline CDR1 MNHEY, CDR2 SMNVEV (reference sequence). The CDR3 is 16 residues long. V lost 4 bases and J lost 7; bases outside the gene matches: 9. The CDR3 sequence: CASSSYPTGVNSPLHF. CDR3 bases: TGTGCCAGCAGTTCGTACCCGACAGGGGTCAATTCACCCCTCCACTTT.

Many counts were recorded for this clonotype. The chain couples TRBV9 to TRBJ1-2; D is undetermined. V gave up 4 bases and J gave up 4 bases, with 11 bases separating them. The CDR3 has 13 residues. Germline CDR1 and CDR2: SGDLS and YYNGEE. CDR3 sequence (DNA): TGTGCCAGCAGCCTGGAAGGGAGCTATGGCTACACCTTC. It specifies CASSLEGSYGYTF.

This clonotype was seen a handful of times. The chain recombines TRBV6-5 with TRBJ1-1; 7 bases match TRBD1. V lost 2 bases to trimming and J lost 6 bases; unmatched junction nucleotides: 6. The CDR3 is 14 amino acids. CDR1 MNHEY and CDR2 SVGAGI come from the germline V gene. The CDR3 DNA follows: TGTGCCAGCAGTTACACCGGGACAGTCCCTGAAGCTTTCTTT. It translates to CASSYTGTVPEAFF.

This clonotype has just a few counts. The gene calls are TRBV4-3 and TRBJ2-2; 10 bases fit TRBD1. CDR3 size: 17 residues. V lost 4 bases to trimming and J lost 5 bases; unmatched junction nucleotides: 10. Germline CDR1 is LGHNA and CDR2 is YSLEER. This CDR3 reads CASSREPGQGRTGELFF. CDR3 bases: TGCGCCAGCAGCCGCGAACCGGGACAGGGGAGGACCGGGGAGCTGTTTTTT.

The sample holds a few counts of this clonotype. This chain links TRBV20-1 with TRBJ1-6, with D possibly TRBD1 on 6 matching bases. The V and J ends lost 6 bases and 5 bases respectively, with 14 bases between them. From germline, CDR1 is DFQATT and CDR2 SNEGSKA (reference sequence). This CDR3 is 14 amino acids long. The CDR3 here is CSARTQGNNSPLHF. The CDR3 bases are TGCAGTGCCAGAACACAGGGCAATAATTCACCCCTCCACTTT.

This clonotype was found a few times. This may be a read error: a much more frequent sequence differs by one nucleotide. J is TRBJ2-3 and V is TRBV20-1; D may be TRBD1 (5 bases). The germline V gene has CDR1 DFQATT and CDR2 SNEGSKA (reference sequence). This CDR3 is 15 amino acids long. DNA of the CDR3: TGCAGTGTTAGAGAAGGGGCGGCCGGGACAGATACGCAGTATTTT. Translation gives CSVREGAAGTDTQYF.

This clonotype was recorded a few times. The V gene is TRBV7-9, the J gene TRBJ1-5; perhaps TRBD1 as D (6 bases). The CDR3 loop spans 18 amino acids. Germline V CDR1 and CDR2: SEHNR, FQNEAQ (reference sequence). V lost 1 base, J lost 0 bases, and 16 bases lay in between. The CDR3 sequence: CASSLGTWDMSSNQPQHF. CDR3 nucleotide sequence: TGTGCCAGCAGCTTAGGTACCTGGGACATGAGTAGCAATCAGCCCCAGCATTTT.

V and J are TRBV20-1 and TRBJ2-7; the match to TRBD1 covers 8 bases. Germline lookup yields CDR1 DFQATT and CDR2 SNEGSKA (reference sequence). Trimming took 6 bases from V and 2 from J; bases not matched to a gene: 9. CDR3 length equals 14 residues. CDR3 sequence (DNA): TGCAGTGCAGATTCCGGGACAGGCGCCTACGAGCAGTACTTC. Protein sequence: CSADSGTGAYEQYF.

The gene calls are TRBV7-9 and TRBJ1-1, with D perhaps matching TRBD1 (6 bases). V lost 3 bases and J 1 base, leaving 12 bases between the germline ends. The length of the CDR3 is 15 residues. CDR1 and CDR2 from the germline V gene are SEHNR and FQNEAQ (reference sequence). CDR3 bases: TGTGCCAGCAGCTTTGGGGGCGCGGAGAACACTGAAGCTTTCTTT. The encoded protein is CASSFGGAENTEAFF. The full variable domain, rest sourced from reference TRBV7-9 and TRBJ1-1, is DTGVSQNPRHKITKRGQNVTFRCDPISEHNRLYWYRQTLGQGPEFLTYFQNEAQLEKSRLLSDRFSAERPKGSFSTLEIQRTEQGDSAMYLCASSFGGAENTEAFFGQGTRLTVV.

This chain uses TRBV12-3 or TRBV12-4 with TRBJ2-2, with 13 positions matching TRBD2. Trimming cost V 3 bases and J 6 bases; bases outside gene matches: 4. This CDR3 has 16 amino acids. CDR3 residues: CASSFPGLAGAGELFF. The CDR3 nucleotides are TGTGCCAGCAGTTTCCCCGGACTAGCGGGGGCCGGGGAGCTGTTTTTT.

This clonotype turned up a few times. This chain's CDR3 is CASSAYRGWAYEQYF. Here the CDR3 DNA reads TGTGCCAGCAGCGCGTACAGGGGATGGGCCTACGAGCAGTACTTC. The chain has TRBV11-2 and TRBJ2-5, with 7 bases fitting TRBD1. Matching the DNA end better, TRBJ2-7 makes the J call doubtful. The CDR3 runs 15 residues. The germline gives CDR1 SGHAT, CDR2 FQNNGV.